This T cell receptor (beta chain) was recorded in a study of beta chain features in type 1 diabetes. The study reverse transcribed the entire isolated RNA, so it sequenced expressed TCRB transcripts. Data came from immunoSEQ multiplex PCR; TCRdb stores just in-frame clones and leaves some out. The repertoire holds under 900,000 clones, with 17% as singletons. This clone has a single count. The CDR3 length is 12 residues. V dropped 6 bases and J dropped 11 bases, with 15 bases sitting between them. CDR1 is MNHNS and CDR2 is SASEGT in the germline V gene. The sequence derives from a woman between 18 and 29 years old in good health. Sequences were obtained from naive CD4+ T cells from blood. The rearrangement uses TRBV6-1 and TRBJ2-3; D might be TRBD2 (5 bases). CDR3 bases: TGTGCCAGCAGGGACTCTAGTGGACTGCAGTATTTT. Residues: CASRDSSGLQYF.